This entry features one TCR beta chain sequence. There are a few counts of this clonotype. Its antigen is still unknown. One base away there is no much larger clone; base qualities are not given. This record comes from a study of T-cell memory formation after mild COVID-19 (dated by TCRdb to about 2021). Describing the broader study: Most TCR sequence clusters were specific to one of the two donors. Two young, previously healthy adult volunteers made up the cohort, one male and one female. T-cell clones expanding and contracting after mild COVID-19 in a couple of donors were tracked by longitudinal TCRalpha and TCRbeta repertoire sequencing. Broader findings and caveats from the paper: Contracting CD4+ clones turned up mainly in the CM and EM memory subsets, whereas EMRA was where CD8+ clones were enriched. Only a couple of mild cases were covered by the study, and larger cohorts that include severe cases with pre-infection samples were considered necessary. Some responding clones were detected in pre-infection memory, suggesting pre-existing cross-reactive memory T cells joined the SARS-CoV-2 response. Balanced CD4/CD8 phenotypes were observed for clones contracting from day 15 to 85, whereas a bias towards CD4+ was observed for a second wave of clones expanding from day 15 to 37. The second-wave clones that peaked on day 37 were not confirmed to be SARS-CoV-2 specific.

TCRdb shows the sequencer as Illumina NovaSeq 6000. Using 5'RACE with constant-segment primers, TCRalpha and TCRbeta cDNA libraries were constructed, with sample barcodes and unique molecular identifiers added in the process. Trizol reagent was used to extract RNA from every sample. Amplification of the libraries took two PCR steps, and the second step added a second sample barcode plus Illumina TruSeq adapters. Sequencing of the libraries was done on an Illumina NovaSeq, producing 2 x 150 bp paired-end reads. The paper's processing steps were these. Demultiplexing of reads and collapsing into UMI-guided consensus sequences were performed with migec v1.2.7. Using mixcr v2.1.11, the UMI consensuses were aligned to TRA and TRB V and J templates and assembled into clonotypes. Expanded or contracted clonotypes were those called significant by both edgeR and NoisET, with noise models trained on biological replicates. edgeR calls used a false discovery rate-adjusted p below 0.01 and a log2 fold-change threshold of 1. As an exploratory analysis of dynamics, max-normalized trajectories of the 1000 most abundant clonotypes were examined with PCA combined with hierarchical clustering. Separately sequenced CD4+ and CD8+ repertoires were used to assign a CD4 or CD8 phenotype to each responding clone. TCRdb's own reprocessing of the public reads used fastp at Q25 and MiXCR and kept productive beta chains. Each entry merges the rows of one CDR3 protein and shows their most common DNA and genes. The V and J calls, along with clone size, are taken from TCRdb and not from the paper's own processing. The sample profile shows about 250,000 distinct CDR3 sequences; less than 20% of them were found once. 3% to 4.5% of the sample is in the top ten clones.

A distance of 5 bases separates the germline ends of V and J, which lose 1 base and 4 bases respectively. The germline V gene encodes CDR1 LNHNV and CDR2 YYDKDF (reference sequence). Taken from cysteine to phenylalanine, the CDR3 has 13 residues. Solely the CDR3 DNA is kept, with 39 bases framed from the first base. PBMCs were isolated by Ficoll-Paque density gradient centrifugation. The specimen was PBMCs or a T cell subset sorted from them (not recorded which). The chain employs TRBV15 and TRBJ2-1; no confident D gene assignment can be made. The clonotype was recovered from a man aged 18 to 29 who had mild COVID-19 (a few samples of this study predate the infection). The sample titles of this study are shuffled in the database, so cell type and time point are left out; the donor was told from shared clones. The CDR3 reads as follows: CATSRGEYNEQFF. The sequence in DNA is TGTGCCACCAGCAGAGGAGAGTACAATGAGCAGTTCTTC.